The source of this T cell receptor (beta chain) is a study of blood T cell repertoires in COVID-19. Study in general: Both acute and convalescent COVID-19 samples were obtained from the United States, Italy and Spain. Nucleic acid was either cDNA or gDNA, and it came from T cells, B-cell-depleted T cells, or PBMCs.

Authors' methods: Amplification with reference gene primers provided the estimates of nucleated cell counts. The table came from immunoSEQ multiplex PCR; TCRdb's copy has only in-frame clones and leaves some out. The V and J calls and clone size are taken from that table; D and trimming were inferred from the DNA. The table has around 100,000 clones, approximately 84% seen once. Germline V gene sequence: CDR1 MGHRA, CDR2 YSYEKL. The junction had 1 base not matched to a gene; V was cut back by 2 bases and J by 2 bases. The CDR3 is made up of 14 amino acids. This clonotype originated in a man aged 25 to 40 in a cohort sampled during active COVID-19. The gene calls are TRBV4-1 and TRBJ2-7; 9 nucleotides match TRBD1. Specimen: peripheral blood. CDR3 sequence (DNA): TGCGCCAGCAGCCAATACAGGGGGCCCTACGAGCAGTACTTC. Its translation: CASSQYRGPYEQYF.